This is a list of T cell receptor beta chains from one sample in a study of cytomegalovirus exposure and HLA in healthy donors. TCRdb keeps only in-frame clones here, not all; method: immunoSEQ multiplex PCR. Of 30,000 to 40,000 clones listed, 86% are singletons. Sequenced: PBMCs. Receptors originate from a middle-aged woman in good health and CMV-seropositive. The CDR3 runs from the conserved cysteine through the conserved F or W. D genes are given only for firm matches. The size of a clone is reported for some rows only, either as once, few or many, or as a class for expanded clones.

V gene: TRBV7-7; D gene: TRBD1; J gene: TRBJ2-5; clone size: .; CDR3 protein: CASSSDRAQETQYF; CDR3 DNA: TGTGCCAGCAGCTCAGACAGGGCCCAAGAGACCCAGTACTTC
V gene: TRBV6-5; D gene: .; J gene: TRBJ1-3; clone size: .; CDR3 protein: CASSGVLSGNTIYF; CDR3 DNA: TGTGCCAGCAGTGGAGTTCTCTCTGGAAACACCATATATTTT
V gene: TRBV6-5; D gene: TRBD2; J gene: TRBJ2-1; clone size: .; CDR3 protein: CASRPGLARNEQFF; CDR3 DNA: TGTGCCAGCAGGCCGGGACTAGCGCGTAATGAGCAGTTCTTC
V gene: TRBV7-2; D gene: .; J gene: TRBJ2-7; clone size: .; CDR3 protein: CASSPHRVGEQYF; CDR3 DNA: TGTGCCAGCAGCCCGCACAGGGTTGGAGAGCAGTACTTC
V gene: TRBV6-4; D gene: TRBD1; J gene: TRBJ2-2; clone size: .; CDR3 protein: CASSDKTGEAGELFF; CDR3 DNA: TGTGCCAGCAGTGATAAGACAGGGGAGGCCGGGGAGCTGTTTTTT
V gene: TRBV9; D gene: TRBD1; J gene: TRBJ1-6; clone size: .; CDR3 protein: CASSPDRERSPLHF; CDR3 DNA: TGTGCCAGCAGCCCCGACAGGGAACGATCACCCCTCCACTTT
V gene: TRBV7-2; D gene: TRBD1; J gene: TRBJ2-2; clone size: .; CDR3 protein: CASSLSGGNTGELFF; CDR3 DNA: TGTGCCAGCAGCTTATCAGGGGGGAACACCGGGGAGCTGTTTTTT
V gene: TRBV18; D gene: .; J gene: TRBJ1-5; clone size: .; CDR3 protein: CASSPLDSPNQPQHF; CDR3 DNA: TGTGCCAGCTCGCCTCTCGACAGCCCAAATCAGCCCCAGCATTTT
V gene: TRBV7-9; D gene: .; J gene: TRBJ2-2; clone size: .; CDR3 protein: CASSYAGAAGELFF; CDR3 DNA: TGTGCCAGCAGCTATGCTGGGGCGGCCGGGGAGCTGTTTTTT
V gene: TRBV19; D gene: TRBD2; J gene: TRBJ2-1; clone size: once; CDR3 protein: CASSISGGEQFF; CDR3 DNA: TGTGCCAGTAGTATTTCGGGGGGTGAGCAGTTCTTC
V gene: TRBV2; D gene: TRBD2; J gene: TRBJ2-5; clone size: .; CDR3 protein: CASSELAGYGETQYF; CDR3 DNA: TGTGCCAGCAGTGAACTAGCGGGGTATGGCGAGACCCAGTACTTC
V gene: TRBV5-1; D gene: .; J gene: TRBJ1-3; clone size: .; CDR3 protein: CASSSTESGNTIYF; CDR3 DNA: TGCGCCAGCAGCTCGACAGAGTCTGGAAACACCATATATTTT
V gene: TRBV5-1; D gene: TRBD2; J gene: TRBJ2-7; clone size: .; CDR3 protein: CASSLWRGGNYEQYF; CDR3 DNA: TGCGCCAGCAGCTTGTGGCGGGGGGGAAACTACGAGCAGTACTTC
V gene: TRBV5-6; D gene: .; J gene: TRBJ2-3; clone size: .; CDR3 protein: CASSEWGRGGMRDTQYF; CDR3 DNA: TGTGCCAGCAGCGAGTGGGGTAGGGGGGGGATGAGAGATACGCAGTATTTT
V gene: TRBV30; D gene: .; J gene: TRBJ1-2; clone size: .; CDR3 protein: CAWGRGPRYTF; CDR3 DNA: TGTGCCTGGGGGAGGGGCCCCCGCTACACCTTC
V gene: TRBV27; D gene: TRBD1; J gene: TRBJ2-7; clone size: .; CDR3 protein: CASSHDRAIGEQYF; CDR3 DNA: TGTGCCAGCAGTCACGACAGGGCGATTGGCGAGCAGTACTTC
V gene: TRBV18; D gene: .; J gene: TRBJ2-5; clone size: .; CDR3 protein: CASSPGERETQYF; CDR3 DNA: TGTGCCAGCTCACCAGGGGAGCGGGAGACCCAGTACTTC
V gene: TRBV7-8; D gene: TRBD1; J gene: TRBJ1-2; clone size: .; CDR3 protein: CASSPGQLLLDGYTF; CDR3 DNA: TGTGCCAGCAGCCCGGGACAGCTACTGCTGGATGGCTACACCTTC
V gene: TRBV6-1; D gene: .; J gene: TRBJ2-7; clone size: .; CDR3 protein: CATSGVVGYEQYF; CDR3 DNA: TGTGCCACCTCAGGGGTCGTGGGTTACGAGCAGTACTTC
V gene: TRBV28; D gene: .; J gene: TRBJ1-6; clone size: few; CDR3 protein: CASSLGGARALHF; CDR3 DNA: TGTGCCAGCTCCCTCGGGGGGGCTCGCGCCCTCCACTTT
V gene: TRBV5-1; D gene: TRBD2; J gene: TRBJ2-5; clone size: .; CDR3 protein: CASSATSGGYQETQYF; CDR3 DNA: TGCGCCAGCAGCGCCACTAGCGGGGGTTACCAAGAGACCCAGTACTTC
V gene: TRBV5-1; D gene: TRBD1; J gene: TRBJ1-2; clone size: .; CDR3 protein: CASSPRDSANYGYTF; CDR3 DNA: TGCGCCAGCAGCCCCCGGGACAGCGCTAACTATGGCTACACCTTC
V gene: TRBV4-1; D gene: .; J gene: TRBJ1-3; clone size: few; CDR3 protein: CASSQETTESGNTIYF; CDR3 DNA: TGCGCCAGCAGCCAAGAAACGACAGAATCTGGAAACACCATATATTTT
V gene: TRBV27; D gene: TRBD1; J gene: TRBJ2-7; clone size: .; CDR3 protein: CASSYRGDSYEQYF; CDR3 DNA: TGTGCCAGCAGTTACAGGGGGGATTCCTACGAGCAGTACTTC
V gene: TRBV7-9; D gene: .; J gene: TRBJ2-7; clone size: .; CDR3 protein: CASSSSSGTYEQYF; CDR3 DNA: TGTGCCAGCAGCTCCAGCTCCGGGACCTACGAGCAGTACTTC
V gene: TRBV4-3; D gene: .; J gene: TRBJ1-3; clone size: once; CDR3 protein: CASSPQGEGTGNTIYF; CDR3 DNA: TGCGCCAGCAGCCCCCAGGGCGAAGGGACTGGAAACACCATATATTTT
V gene: TRBV11-2; D gene: .; J gene: TRBJ2-3; clone size: .; CDR3 protein: CASSLDRFTDTQYF; CDR3 DNA: TGTGCCAGCAGCTTAGATCGGTTCACAGATACGCAGTATTTT
V gene: TRBV7-6; D gene: .; J gene: TRBJ2-7; clone size: few; CDR3 protein: CASSLGQGPEQYF; CDR3 DNA: TGTGCCAGCAGCTTAGGGCAGGGCCCCGAGCAGTACTTC
V gene: TRBV5-6; D gene: TRBD1; J gene: TRBJ1-3; clone size: .; CDR3 protein: CASSLTGAHGNTIYF; CDR3 DNA: TGTGCCAGCAGCTTAACAGGGGCTCATGGAAACACCATATATTTT
V gene: TRBV2; D gene: .; J gene: TRBJ2-7; clone size: .; CDR3 protein: CASSGLTPRYEQYF; CDR3 DNA: TGTGCCAGCAGCGGGTTGACGCCGCGATACGAGCAGTACTTC
V gene: TRBV27; D gene: TRBD2; J gene: TRBJ2-2; clone size: .; CDR3 protein: CASSFSGGAYTGELFF; CDR3 DNA: TGTGCCAGCAGTTTCAGCGGGGGGGCTTACACCGGGGAGCTGTTTTTT
V gene: TRBV4-2; D gene: .; J gene: TRBJ2-2; clone size: .; CDR3 protein: CASSPEQGETGELFF; CDR3 DNA: TGTGCCAGCAGCCCCGAACAGGGTGAGACCGGGGAGCTGTTTTTT
V gene: TRBV7-6; D gene: .; J gene: TRBJ2-2; clone size: .; CDR3 protein: CASSFGQGISGELFF; CDR3 DNA: TGTGCCAGCAGCTTCGGGCAGGGGATTTCCGGGGAGCTGTTTTTT
V gene: TRBV4-2; D gene: TRBD1; J gene: TRBJ2-6; clone size: .; CDR3 protein: CASSQQSTGTGLGANVLTF; CDR3 DNA: TGTGCCAGCAGCCAACAATCGACAGGGACGGGGCTTGGGGCCAACGTCCTGACTTTC
V gene: TRBV2; D gene: .; J gene: TRBJ2-2; clone size: .; CDR3 protein: CATKQGQPLPGELFF; CDR3 DNA: TGTGCCACTAAACAGGGTCAACCTCTCCCCGGGGAGCTGTTTTTT
V gene: TRBV7-9; D gene: TRBD2; J gene: TRBJ2-1; clone size: .; CDR3 protein: CSSSLTRLAGVNEQFF; CDR3 DNA: TGTTCCAGCAGCTTAACTCGGCTAGCGGGTGTCAATGAGCAGTTCTTC
V gene: TRBV6-6; D gene: .; J gene: TRBJ2-3; clone size: .; CDR3 protein: CASSPQDNKSGYF; CDR3 DNA: TGTGCCAGCAGTCCCCAAGATAATAAGTCCGGGTATTTT
V gene: TRBV15; D gene: TRBD1; J gene: TRBJ2-7; clone size: .; CDR3 protein: CATSRDRGFDEQYF; CDR3 DNA: TGTGCCACCAGCAGGGACAGGGGTTTCGACGAGCAGTACTTC
V gene: TRBV4-3; D gene: .; J gene: TRBJ1-4; clone size: .; CDR3 protein: CASSQVRTATNEKLFF; CDR3 DNA: TGCGCCAGCAGCCAAGTCCGGACTGCAACTAATGAAAAACTGTTTTTT
V gene: TRBV4-2; D gene: .; J gene: TRBJ2-5; clone size: .; CDR3 protein: CASSSIAQETQYF; CDR3 DNA: TGTGCCAGCAGCAGCATAGCCCAGGAGACCCAGTACTTC
V gene: TRBV6-5; D gene: .; J gene: TRBJ2-7; clone size: few; CDR3 protein: CASSPTGYEQYF; CDR3 DNA: TGTGCCAGCAGCCCAACGGGTTACGAGCAGTACTTC
V gene: TRBV10-3; D gene: TRBD1; J gene: TRBJ2-3; clone size: .; CDR3 protein: CAISGQGTDTQYF; CDR3 DNA: TGTGCCATCAGCGGACAGGGGACAGATACGCAGTATTTT
V gene: TRBV5-6; D gene: .; J gene: TRBJ1-2; clone size: .; CDR3 protein: CASITTPGSGFGGYTF; CDR3 DNA: TGTGCCAGCATCACTACCCCGGGGAGTGGTTTTGGTGGCTACACCTTC
V gene: TRBV10-1; D gene: TRBD2; J gene: TRBJ2-3; clone size: .; CDR3 protein: CASSERTRDTQYF; CDR3 DNA: TGCGCCAGCAGTGAGCGGACTAGGGATACGCAGTATTTT
V gene: TRBV2; D gene: .; J gene: TRBJ2-7; clone size: .; CDR3 protein: CASIRTGDEQYF; CDR3 DNA: TGTGCCAGCATTCGCACAGGCGACGAGCAGTACTTC
V gene: TRBV6-5; D gene: .; J gene: TRBJ2-2; clone size: .; CDR3 protein: CASNQGGTGELFF; CDR3 DNA: TGTGCCAGCAATCAGGGTGGAACCGGGGAGCTGTTTTTT
V gene: TRBV7-9; D gene: .; J gene: TRBJ1-1; clone size: .; CDR3 protein: CASSLPLSNTEAFF; CDR3 DNA: TGTGCCAGCAGCTTACCCCTGTCGAACACTGAAGCTTTCTTT
V gene: TRBV7-9; D gene: TRBD1; J gene: TRBJ2-2; clone size: .; CDR3 protein: CASSLGTGDTGELFF; CDR3 DNA: TGTGCCAGCAGCTTAGGGACAGGAGACACCGGGGAGCTGTTTTTT
V gene: TRBV19; D gene: TRBD1; J gene: TRBJ1-5; clone size: .; CDR3 protein: CASSRDRGFQPQHF; CDR3 DNA: TGTGCCAGTAGTAGGGACAGAGGGTTTCAGCCCCAGCATTTT
V gene: TRBV18; D gene: .; J gene: TRBJ1-1; clone size: .; CDR3 protein: CASTLRVVDTEAFF; CDR3 DNA: TGTGCCAGCACACTTCGGGTCGTGGACACTGAAGCTTTCTTT
V gene: TRBV10-1; D gene: .; J gene: TRBJ1-1; clone size: few; CDR3 protein: CASPGGLANTEAFF; CDR3 DNA: TGCGCCAGCCCGGGGGGGCTCGCGAACACTGAAGCTTTCTTT
V gene: TRBV16; D gene: .; J gene: TRBJ1-5; clone size: .; CDR3 protein: CASSPGGSNQPQHF; CDR3 DNA: TGTGCCAGCAGCCCCGGGGGGAGCAATCAGCCCCAGCATTTT
V gene: TRBV6-5; D gene: TRBD1; J gene: TRBJ2-5; clone size: .; CDR3 protein: CASSYSGQGVWETQYF; CDR3 DNA: TGTGCCAGCAGTTACTCTGGGCAGGGGGTTTGGGAGACCCAGTACTTC
V gene: TRBV28; D gene: TRBD1; J gene: TRBJ1-1; clone size: .; CDR3 protein: CASSFTGGRRTTEAFF; CDR3 DNA: TGTGCCAGCAGTTTTACAGGGGGGAGAAGAACTACTGAAGCTTTCTTT